This TCR beta chain was captured in a study of shared clonotypes between healthy human individuals. This CDR3 spans 16 amino acids. V gave up 1 base and J gave up 8 bases, with 18 bases separating them. The V gene's germline CDR1 is SEHNR and CDR2 FQNEAQ (reference sequence). Sorted-subset replicate PCR reactions were performed with 150 to 200 ng DNA, corresponding to roughly 31,000 T cell genomes. Generated by immunoSEQ multiplex PCR, the TCRdb table keeps only in-frame clones and is missing some. Of some 1 million clones in the sample, approximately 72% were seen once. The genes are TRBV7-9 and TRBJ2-4; TRBD1 might be the D (6 bases). This TCR was sampled from a man younger than 35 in good health. Sequenced: memory CD4+ T cells sorted from blood. Subset in this sample: CD45RA-negative fraction. The CDR3 spells CASSLDTGSFGDIQYF. The DNA of the CDR3 is TGTGCCAGCAGCTTAGATACAGGGTCGTTCGGGGACATTCAGTACTTC.